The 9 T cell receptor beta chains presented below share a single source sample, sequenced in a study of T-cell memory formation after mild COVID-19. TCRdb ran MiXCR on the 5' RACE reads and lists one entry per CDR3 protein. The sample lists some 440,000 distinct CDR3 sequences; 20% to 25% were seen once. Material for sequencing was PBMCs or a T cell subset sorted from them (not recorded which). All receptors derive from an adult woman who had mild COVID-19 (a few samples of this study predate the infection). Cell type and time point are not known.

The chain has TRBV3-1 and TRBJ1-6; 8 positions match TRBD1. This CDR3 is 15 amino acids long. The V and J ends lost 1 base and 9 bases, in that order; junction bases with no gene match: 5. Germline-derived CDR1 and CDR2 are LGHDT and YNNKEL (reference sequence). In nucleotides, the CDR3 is TGTGCCAGCAGCCAAGGGCAGGGGGCAAGTTCACCCCTCCACTTT. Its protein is CASSQGQGASSPLHF.

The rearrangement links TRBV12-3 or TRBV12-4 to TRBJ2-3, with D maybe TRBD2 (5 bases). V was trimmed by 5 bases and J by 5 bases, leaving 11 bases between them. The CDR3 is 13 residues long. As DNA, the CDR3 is TGTGCCAGCAGTGATAGACTAAAAGATACGCAGTATTTT. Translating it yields CASSDRLKDTQYF.

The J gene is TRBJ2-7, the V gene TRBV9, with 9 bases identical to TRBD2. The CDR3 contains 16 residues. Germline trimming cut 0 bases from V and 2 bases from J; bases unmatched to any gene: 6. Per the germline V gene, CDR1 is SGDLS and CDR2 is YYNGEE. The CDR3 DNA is TGTGCCAGCAGCGTAGCAAGACTAGCGGAAACCTACGAGCAGTACTTC. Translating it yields CASSVARLAETYEQYF.

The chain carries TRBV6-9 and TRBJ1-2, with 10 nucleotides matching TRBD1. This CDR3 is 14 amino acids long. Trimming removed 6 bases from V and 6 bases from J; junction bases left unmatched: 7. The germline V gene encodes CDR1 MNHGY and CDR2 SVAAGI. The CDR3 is CASSYGTGEDGYTF. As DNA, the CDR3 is TGTGCCAGCAGCTATGGGACAGGGGAGGATGGCTACACCTTC.

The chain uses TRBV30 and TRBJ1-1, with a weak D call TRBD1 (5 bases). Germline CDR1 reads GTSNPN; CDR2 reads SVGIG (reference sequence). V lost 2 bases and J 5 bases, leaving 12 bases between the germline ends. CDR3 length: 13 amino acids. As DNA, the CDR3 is TGTGCCTGGAGTCCAGGGTTCAGTACTGAAGCTTTCTTT. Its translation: CAWSPGFSTEAFF.

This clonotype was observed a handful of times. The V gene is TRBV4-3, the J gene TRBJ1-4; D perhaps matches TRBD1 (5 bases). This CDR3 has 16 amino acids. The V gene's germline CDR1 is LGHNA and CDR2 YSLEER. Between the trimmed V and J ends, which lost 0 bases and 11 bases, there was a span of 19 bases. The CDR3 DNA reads TGCGCCAGCAGCCAAGATTACGGGACCCGCTTTGGGAAACTGTTTTTT. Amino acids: CASSQDYGTRFGKLFF.

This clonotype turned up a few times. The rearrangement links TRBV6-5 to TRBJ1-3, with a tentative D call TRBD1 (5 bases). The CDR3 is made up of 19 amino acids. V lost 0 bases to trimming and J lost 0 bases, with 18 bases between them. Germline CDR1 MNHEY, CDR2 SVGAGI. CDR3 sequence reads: CASSYSSAGGSPSGNTIYF. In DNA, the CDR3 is TGTGCCAGCAGTTACTCGTCGGCCGGGGGGTCCCCCTCTGGAAACACCATATATTTT.

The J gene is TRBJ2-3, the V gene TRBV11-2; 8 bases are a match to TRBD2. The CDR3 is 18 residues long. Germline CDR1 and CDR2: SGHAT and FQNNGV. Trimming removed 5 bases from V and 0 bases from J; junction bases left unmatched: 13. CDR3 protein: CASSPRGSGGISTDTQYF. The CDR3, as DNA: TGTGCCAGCAGCCCGAGAGGGAGCGGGGGAATTAGCACAGATACGCAGTATTTT.

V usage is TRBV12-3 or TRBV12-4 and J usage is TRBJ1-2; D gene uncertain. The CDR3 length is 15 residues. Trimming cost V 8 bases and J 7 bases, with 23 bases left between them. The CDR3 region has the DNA TGTGCCAGCTGCCTCCGGACCGCCCAACCCGCTGGCTACACCTTC. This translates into CASCLRTAQPAGYTF.